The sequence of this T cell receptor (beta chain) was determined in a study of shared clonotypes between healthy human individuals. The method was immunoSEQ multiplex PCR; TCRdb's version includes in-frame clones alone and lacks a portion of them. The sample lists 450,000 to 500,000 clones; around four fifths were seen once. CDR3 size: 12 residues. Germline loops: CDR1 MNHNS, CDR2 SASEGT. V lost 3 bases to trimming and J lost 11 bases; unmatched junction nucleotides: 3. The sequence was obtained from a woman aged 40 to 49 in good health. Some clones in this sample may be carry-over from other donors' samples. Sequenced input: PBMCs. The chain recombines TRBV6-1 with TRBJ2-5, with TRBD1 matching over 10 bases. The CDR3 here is CASSDPDRGQYF. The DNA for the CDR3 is TGTGCCAGCAGTGATCCGGACAGGGGGCAGTACTTC.